This is a list of T cell receptor beta chains from one sample in a study of T cell changes during pregnancy in multiple sclerosis. TCRdb's copy holds only in-frame clones and misses some; the assay was immunoSEQ multiplex PCR. The table lists 100,000 to 140,000 clones, under 95% of them singletons. The sequencing used peripheral blood, collected in the third trimester of pregnancy. All receptors derive from a female donor in good health, enrolled as a control in a pregnancy study. Each CDR3 is given with its conserved first and last residue. A D gene is named only where the DNA matches it firmly.

>TRBV29-1|.|TRBJ1-2
CSVVSSTRRGYTF
>TRBV6-5|.|TRBJ2-7
CASSYSNTYEQYF
>TRBV6-5|TRBD1|TRBJ1-1
CASTKGQWNTEAFF
>TRBV15|TRBD1|TRBJ1-5
CATSRVQGASNQPQHF
>TRBV11-2|TRBD1|TRBJ2-3
CASSSVQGALDTQYF
>TRBV6-1|TRBD1|TRBJ2-1
CASDQTGGAYNEQFF
>TRBV27|.|TRBJ1-1
CASSLSVPGRGTEAFF
>TRBV30|.|TRBJ1-6
CAWRITGSLNSPLHF
>TRBV11-1|TRBD2|TRBJ2-5
CASSHLAGGKKETQYF
>TRBV19|TRBD1|TRBJ1-6
CASSMGQGPSPLHF
>TRBV11-3|TRBD1|TRBJ1-5
CASSLVGQGMGGPQHF
>TRBV2|.|TRBJ2-1
CASSVYNEQFF
>TRBV10-3|TRBD1|TRBJ1-5
CAISESRTGESNQPQHF
>TRBV4-2|.|TRBJ1-4
CASSQELNEKLFF
>TRBV2|.|TRBJ1-2
CAIREVTAGYTF
>TRBV9|.|TRBJ2-2
CASTPRATGELFF
>TRBV11-1|.|TRBJ2-1
CASSLVSRALGNEQFF
>TRBV11-3|TRBD1|TRBJ2-7
CASSFDRGHEQYF
>TRBV2|TRBD1|TRBJ2-7
CASSGDRVTYEQYF
>TRBV6-5|.|TRBJ2-7
CASSYSGGGSSYEQYF
>TRBV7-2|TRBD1|TRBJ1-6
CASSRQGADSPLHF
>TRBV27|TRBD2|TRBJ2-7
CASKTGTSSDEQYF
>TRBV6-5|.|TRBJ1-1
CASSYLAAGSNTEAFF
>TRBV11-3|.|TRBJ2-2
CASSLFGDGELFF
>TRBV4-2|.|TRBJ1-1
CASSQDGHHGGSDTEAFF
>TRBV4-2|.|TRBJ1-2
CASSQAWGRHDYGYTF
>TRBV29-1|.|TRBJ2-7
CSVARGGYEQYF
>TRBV7-2|.|TRBJ1-2
CASSLEYSYNYGYTF
>TRBV7-3|TRBD1|TRBJ2-7
CASSPQGSSYEQYF
>TRBV10-3|.|TRBJ1-5
CAISDGGGNQPQHF
>TRBV25-1|.|TRBJ1-1
CASNGGAGKVFF
>TRBV4-2|TRBD2|TRBJ2-7
CASTERGPYEQYF
>TRBV7-2|TRBD1|TRBJ2-3
CASSLAGYRGVKDTQYF
>TRBV9|.|TRBJ2-3
CASSVDGADTQYF
>TRBV2|.|TRBJ2-7
CASTPKSSGTYEQYF
>TRBV28|.|TRBJ2-1
CASSLRDEQFF
>TRBV10-3|TRBD1|TRBJ1-5
CAVGQGENQPQHF
>TRBV6-5|.|TRBJ2-7
CASSYGRNYEQYF
>TRBV5-1|TRBD2|TRBJ2-2
CASSLAPSGGADTGELFF
>TRBV30|TRBD1|TRBJ2-1
CAWSEDRGAENEQFF
>TRBV2|TRBD1|TRBJ2-7
CASSAGGAPSYEQYF
>TRBV7-3|TRBD1|TRBJ2-1
CASSQQGTGEQFF
>TRBV7-8|.|TRBJ2-7
CASSLSEGGAYEQYF